This T cell receptor beta chain came from a study of control samples from healthy donors and cancer patients. Assay: immunoSEQ multiplex PCR; the TCRdb copy retains only in-frame clones and omits some. This sample carries about 120,000 clones, 80% to 95% of them seen once, and the ten largest clones take less than 7%. The sample comprised blood. This sequence was found in a man aged 18 to 30 in good health.

CDR3 coding DNA: TGTGCCAGCAGCTTGGTTCTAGCCGTTACCTATGGCTACACCTTC. Translated, it gives CASSLVLAVTYGYTF. This rearrangement joins TRBV5-5 to TRBJ1-2; no clear D. CDR1 and CDR2 (germline): SGHKS, YYEKEE (reference sequence). The CDR3 loop spans 15 amino acids. The V end was cut by 0 bases, the J end by 4 bases, with 13 bases between.